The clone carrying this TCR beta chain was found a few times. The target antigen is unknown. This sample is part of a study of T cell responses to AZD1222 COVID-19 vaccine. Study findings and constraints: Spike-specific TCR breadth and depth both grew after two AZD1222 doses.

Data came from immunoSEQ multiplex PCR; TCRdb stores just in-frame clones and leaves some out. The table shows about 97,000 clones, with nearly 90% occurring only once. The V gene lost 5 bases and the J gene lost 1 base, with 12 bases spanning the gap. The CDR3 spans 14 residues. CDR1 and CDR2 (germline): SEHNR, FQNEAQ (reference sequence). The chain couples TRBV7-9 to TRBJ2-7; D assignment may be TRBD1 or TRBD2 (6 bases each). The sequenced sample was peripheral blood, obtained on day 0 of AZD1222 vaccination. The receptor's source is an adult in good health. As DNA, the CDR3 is TGTGCCAGCAGCGCGGGGCAGGGGTCCTACGAGCAGTACTTC. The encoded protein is CASSAGQGSYEQYF. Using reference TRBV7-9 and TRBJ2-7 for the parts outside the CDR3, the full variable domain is DTGVSQNPRHKITKRGQNVTFRCDPISEHNRLYWYRQTLGQGPEFLTYFQNEAQLEKSRLLSDRFSAERPKGSFSTLEIQRTEQGDSAMYLCASSAGQGSYEQYFGPGTRLTVT.